The 19 T cell receptor beta chains listed next were all sequenced from one sample in a study of response to subunit inactivated influenza vaccine. TCRdb reprocessed the RT-PCR reads with MiXCR, giving one entry per CDR3 protein. The sample includes about 500,000 distinct CDR3 sequences, more than 15% of them seen just once. Sequenced here: CD4+ T cells sorted from PBMCs, sampled roughly 24 months after vaccination. These receptors all come from a man between 50 and 75 years old who received an inactivated influenza vaccine.

The V gene is TRBV2, the J gene TRBJ2-5; maybe TRBD2 (5 bases). The CDR3 consists of 15 residues. Trimming took 4 bases from V and 4 from J, leaving 16 bases between them. Per the germline V gene, CDR1 is SNHLY and CDR2 is FYNNEI. CDR3 DNA sequence: TGTGCCAGCAGTGGTGCCACGCGGGTAGGAGAGACCCAGTACTTC. Amino acid sequence: CASSGATRVGETQYF.

With regard to this clonotype: The missing conserved phenylalanine or tryptophan at the end of this CDR3 makes a read error likely. This chain joins TRBV10-3 and TRBJ1-1; D is ambiguous. Germline loops: CDR1 ENHRY, CDR2 SYGVKD. CDR3 length equals 12 residues. V lost 3 bases and J lost 5, with 7 bases in between. Here the CDR3 reads CAISDMDTEAFC. The CDR3 coding sequence is TGTGCCATCAGTGATATGGATACTGAAGCTTTCTGT.

This clonotype was seen many times. V usage is TRBV29-1 and J usage is TRBJ2-3, with D maybe TRBD2 (6 bases). Per the germline V gene, CDR1 is SQVTM and CDR2 is ANQGSEA. CDR3 length equals 16 residues. Trimming took 4 bases from V and 0 from J, leaving 17 bases between them. For the CDR3, the DNA is TGCAGCGTTGTTGGGCCCGGAGGGTCCAGCACAGATACGCAGTATTTT. Its protein product is CSVVGPGGSSTDTQYF.

This rearrangement joins TRBV7-8 to TRBJ1-5, with D possibly TRBD1 on 5 matching bases. Trimming shortened V by 8 bases and J by 1 base, and 12 bases separated the two germline ends. CDR3 size: 14 residues. In germline, CDR1 is SGHVS, CDR2 FQNEAQ. The CDR3 loop is CASQAQGSNQPQHF. The CDR3 bases are TGTGCCAGCCAAGCCCAGGGAAGCAATCAGCCCCAGCATTTT.

This clonotype was detected only a few times. V and J are TRBV7-2 and TRBJ2-3; D perhaps matches TRBD2 (6 bases). Trimming shortened V by 6 bases and J by 4 bases, and 11 bases separated the two germline ends. CDR1 is SGHTA, CDR2 FQGNSA, per germline. This CDR3 is 13 amino acids long. CDR3 region: CASREGKPDTQYF. The CDR3 region has the DNA TGTGCCAGCAGGGAGGGGAAGCCAGATACGCAGTATTTT.

Regarding this clonotype: One end of the junction does not line up with germline, which may come from a read error. CDR3 DNA sequence: TGCAGTGCAGGGAGGACCTCTTTC. Translating it yields CSAGRTSF. J is TRBJ1-2 and V is TRBV20-1, with no clear D. Germline loops: CDR1 DFQATT, CDR2 SNEGSKA (reference sequence). The CDR3 totals 8 residues.

The chain has TRBV7-8 and TRBJ1-5, with 8 positions matching TRBD1. CDR3 length equals 15 residues. The junction had 4 bases not matched to a gene; V was cut back by 6 bases and J by 0 bases. In germline, CDR1 is SGHVS, CDR2 FQNEAQ. CDR3 sequence: CASSSDRASNQPQHF. CDR3 nucleotides: TGTGCCAGCAGTTCGGACAGGGCTAGCAATCAGCCCCAGCATTTT.

This chain uses TRBV7-2 with TRBJ1-5, with D unclear. The germline CDR1 and CDR2 sequences are SGHTA and FQGNSA. Trimming left V 3 bases short and J 2 bases short, with 11 bases between. This CDR3 comprises 15 residues. This CDR3 reads CASSLTMGGNQPQHF. The DNA of the CDR3 is TGTGCCAGCAGCTTGACTATGGGCGGCAATCAGCCCCAGCATTTT.

There are a few counts of this clonotype. The genes are TRBV3-1 and TRBJ2-5; possibly TRBD1 for D (5 bases). CDR3 length equals 13 residues. V was pared by 8 bases and J by 5 bases, with 15 bases between. Germline values: CDR1 LGHDT, CDR2 YNNKEL (reference sequence). The CDR3 loop is CASGAPVVETQYF. CDR3 nucleotide sequence: TGTGCCAGCGGGGCCCCGGTGGTTGAGACCCAGTACTTC.

This clonotype has only a few counts. The V gene is TRBV10-3, the J gene TRBJ1-1; 8 nucleotides align to TRBD1. CDR1 and CDR2 from the germline V gene are ENHRY and SYGVKD. There are 12 residues in the CDR3. V shed 10 bases, J shed 4 bases, and the junction held 5 bases outside the gene matches. As DNA, the CDR3 is TGTGCCACTACAGGGGGAGGCACTGAAGCTTTCTTT. It is translated as CATTGGGTEAFF.

Only one count was recorded for this clonotype. The chain carries TRBV12-3 or TRBV12-4 and TRBJ1-2, with 7 bases identical to TRBD1. With 3 bases clipped from V and 6 bases from J, the junction kept 4 bases outside the gene matches. The CDR3 loop spans 13 amino acids. This CDR3 reads CASSFGTADGYTF. The CDR3 DNA is TGTGCCAGCAGTTTTGGGACAGCTGATGGCTACACCTTC.

This clonotype was observed a few times. The chain is built from TRBV25-1 and TRBJ2-7; 8 positions agree with TRBD1. The J segment lost 0 bases and the V segment lost 3 bases, leaving 7 bases of the junction unmatched. Germline lookup yields CDR1 MGHDK and CDR2 SYGVNS. There are 16 residues in the CDR3. CDR3 DNA sequence: TGTGCCAGCAGTGACCCTCGACAGGGGACCTCCTACGAGCAGTACTTC. Protein product: CASSDPRQGTSYEQYF.

The V gene is TRBV6-5, the J gene TRBJ2-5; D is ambiguous. Per the germline V gene, CDR1 is MNHEY and CDR2 is SVGAGI. This CDR3 is built from 13 residues. V gave up 2 bases and J gave up 3 bases, with 7 bases separating them. CDR3 sequence reads: CASSYGRKETQYF. The DNA for the CDR3 is TGTGCCAGCAGTTACGGACGGAAAGAGACCCAGTACTTC.

The genes are TRBV19 and TRBJ2-7; 7 bases are a match to TRBD1. V was pared by 0 bases and J by 2 bases, with 1 base of the junction left unmatched. Germline V CDR1 and CDR2: LNHDA, SQIVND (reference sequence). The length of the CDR3 is 14 residues. The CDR3 bases are TGTGCCAGTAGTATAGAGGGACAGCCCTACGAGCAGTACTTC. This codes for CASSIEGQPYEQYF.

The chain employs TRBV20-1 and TRBJ2-4; no firm D call. Germline V CDR1 and CDR2: DFQATT, SNEGSKA (reference sequence). The V end was cut by 0 bases, the J end by 5 bases, with 17 bases between. The CDR3 consists of 16 residues. CDR3 residues: CSARDSDYPRENIQYF. In DNA, the CDR3 is TGCAGTGCTAGAGATAGTGATTACCCACGGGAAAACATTCAGTACTTC.

This clonotype was seen a handful of times. The chain recombines TRBV28 with TRBJ2-5; 7 bases match TRBD1. Trimming took 6 bases from V and 1 from J; bases not matched to a gene: 2. Per the germline V gene, CDR1 is MDHEN and CDR2 is SYDVKM. The CDR3 loop spans 13 amino acids. CDR3 sequence (DNA): TGTGCCAGCAGGCGACAGGGCCAAGAGACCCAGTACTTC. Translated: CASRRQGQETQYF.

The V gene is TRBV30, the J gene TRBJ2-4, with D maybe TRBD2 (6 bases). The V end lost 0 bases, the J end lost 0 bases, and 18 bases lay between the germline ends. There are 18 residues in the CDR3. CDR1 is GTSNPN and CDR2 is SVGIG in the germline V gene (reference sequence). For the CDR3, the DNA is TGTGCCTGGAGTGTAGGTAATCGGCGGGGACTAGCCAAAAACATTCAGTACTTC. Translating it yields CAWSVGNRRGLAKNIQYF. Full variable domain (missing parts from reference TRBV30 and TRBJ2-4): SQTIHQWPATLVQPVGSPLSLECTVEGTSNPNLYWYRQAAGRGLQLLFYSVGIGQISSEVPQNLSASRPQDRQFILSSKKLLLSDSGFYLCAWSVGNRRGLAKNIQYFGAGTRLSVL.

V and J are TRBV5-5 and TRBJ2-7; 7 bases are shared with TRBD2. The CDR3 has 14 residues. The germline CDR1 and CDR2 sequences are SGHKS and YYEKEE (reference sequence). V shed 4 bases and J 4 bases; nucleotides not matched to a gene: 8. The CDR3 region has the DNA TGTGCCAGCAGCCAAGGACTAGGGCCATACGAGCAGTACTTC. As protein: CASSQGLGPYEQYF.

This clonotype came up a few times. The chain joins TRBV5-1 to TRBJ2-7; 13 bases agree with TRBD2. Looked up from germline, CDR1 is SGHRS and CDR2 is YFSETQ. The trim removed 2 bases at V and 5 bases at J, leaving 1 base unmatched. The CDR3 contains 14 residues. CDR3 protein: CASSFGTSGDEQYF. CDR3 nucleotide sequence: TGCGCCAGCAGCTTCGGGACTAGCGGGGACGAGCAGTACTTC.